This is a list of T cell receptor beta chains from one sample in a study of CD8+ T cells in alopecia areata. This table comes from immunoSEQ multiplex PCR, and its TCRdb copy is limited to in-frame clones, with some not included. Seen here are nearly 200,000 clones, nearly 60% observed once, and the top ten hold 5.5%. The starting material was CD4+ T cells sorted from blood, obtained at week 24, from a patient treated with tofacitinib. These receptors were collected from a human donor with alopecia areata. Both conserved end residues are part of each CDR3. D genes are given only for firm matches. Only some rows state a clone size, as once, few, many or a class for expanded clones.

CDR3 length: 15
clone size: .
V gene: TRBV4-2
J gene: TRBJ1-1
D gene: TRBD1
CDR3 protein: CASSQTQGGGTEAFF
CDR3 DNA: TGTGCCAGCAGCCAAACACAGGGGGGAGGAACTGAAGCTTTCTTT

CDR3 length: 16
clone size: .
V gene: TRBV6-6
J gene: TRBJ2-5
D gene: TRBD2
CDR3 protein: CASSYRPGLALETQYF
CDR3 DNA: TGTGCCAGCAGTTACCGTCCCGGACTAGCGTTAGAGACCCAGTACTTC

CDR3 length: 10
clone size: .
V gene: TRBV20-1
J gene: TRBJ1-2
D gene: TRBD1
CDR3 protein: CSAGTEGYTF
CDR3 DNA: TGCAGTGCTGGGACAGAAGGCTACACCTTC

CDR3 length: 14
clone size: .
V gene: TRBV30
J gene: TRBJ2-5
D gene: TRBD2
CDR3 protein: CAWTSGRARETQYF
CDR3 DNA: TGTGCCTGGACTAGCGGGAGGGCCAGGGAGACCCAGTACTTC

CDR3 length: 13
clone size: .
V gene: TRBV9
J gene: TRBJ2-3
D gene: .
CDR3 protein: CASSVAGTDTQYF
CDR3 DNA: TGTGCCAGCAGCGTAGCGGGCACAGATACGCAGTATTTT

CDR3 length: 15
clone size: .
V gene: TRBV5-6
J gene: TRBJ2-2
D gene: .
CDR3 protein: CASSLWSTNTGELFF
CDR3 DNA: TGTGCCAGCAGCCTGTGGAGTACGAACACCGGGGAGCTGTTTTTT

CDR3 length: 13
clone size: .
V gene: TRBV14
J gene: TRBJ2-1
D gene: TRBD1
CDR3 protein: CASSQVRDSGQFF
CDR3 DNA: TGTGCCAGCAGCCAGGTCAGGGACAGTGGGCAGTTCTTC

CDR3 length: 12
clone size: .
V gene: TRBV5-1
J gene: TRBJ2-1
D gene: .
CDR3 protein: CASRLSGGEQFF
CDR3 DNA: TGCGCCAGCCGCTTATCTGGTGGTGAGCAGTTCTTC

CDR3 length: 13
clone size: .
V gene: TRBV4-3
J gene: TRBJ1-5
D gene: .
CDR3 protein: CASSQHRDQPQHF
CDR3 DNA: TGCGCCAGCAGCCAGCACAGGGATCAGCCCCAGCATTTT

CDR3 length: 15
clone size: .
V gene: TRBV6-5
J gene: TRBJ1-5
D gene: .
CDR3 protein: CASSYGRGRNQPQHF
CDR3 DNA: TGTGCCAGCAGTTACGGCAGGGGTCGGAATCAGCCCCAGCATTTT

CDR3 length: 15
clone size: .
V gene: TRBV29-1
J gene: TRBJ1-4
D gene: .
CDR3 protein: CSVWVVGVSTGKLFF
CDR3 DNA: TGCAGCGTGTGGGTGGTCGGGGTCTCGACTGGAAAACTGTTTTTT

CDR3 length: 13
clone size: .
V gene: TRBV30
J gene: TRBJ1-5
D gene: .
CDR3 protein: CAWSVRGDQPQHF
CDR3 DNA: TGTGCCTGGAGTGTTAGGGGGGATCAGCCCCAGCATTTT

CDR3 length: 14
clone size: .
V gene: TRBV5-6
J gene: TRBJ1-5
D gene: TRBD1
CDR3 protein: CASSLRDRGMPQHF
CDR3 DNA: TGTGCCAGCAGCCTCCGGGACAGGGGAATGCCCCAGCATTTT

CDR3 length: 12
clone size: once
V gene: TRBV6-5
J gene: TRBJ2-3
D gene: .
CDR3 protein: CASKGGTDTQYF
CDR3 DNA: TGTGCCAGCAAGGGGGGCACAGATACGCAGTATTTT

CDR3 length: 16
clone size: few
V gene: TRBV19
J gene: TRBJ1-2
D gene: .
CDR3 protein: CASRMTSVGANYGYTF
CDR3 DNA: TGTGCCAGTAGGATGACATCGGTAGGAGCTAACTATGGCTACACCTTC

CDR3 length: 16
clone size: .
V gene: TRBV5-4
J gene: TRBJ2-1
D gene: TRBD1
CDR3 protein: CASSWPPGQGYNEQFF
CDR3 DNA: TGTGCCAGCAGCTGGCCCCCGGGACAGGGGTACAATGAGCAGTTCTTC

CDR3 length: 15
clone size: .
V gene: TRBV15
J gene: TRBJ1-2
D gene: .
CDR3 protein: CATSRDLGGMHGYTF
CDR3 DNA: TGTGCCACCAGCAGAGATTTAGGGGGGATGCATGGCTACACCTTC

CDR3 length: 12
clone size: .
V gene: TRBV30
J gene: TRBJ2-5
D gene: .
CDR3 protein: CAWSVTAETQYF
CDR3 DNA: TGTGCCTGGAGTGTAACAGCGGAGACCCAGTACTTC

CDR3 length: 11
clone size: .
V gene: TRBV5-1
J gene: TRBJ2-1
D gene: .
CDR3 protein: CASSKDNEQFF
CDR3 DNA: TGCGCCAGCAGCAAAGACAATGAGCAGTTCTTC

CDR3 length: 14
clone size: few
V gene: TRBV7-9
J gene: TRBJ1-2
D gene: .
CDR3 protein: CASSLDAGTGGYTF
CDR3 DNA: TGTGCCAGCAGCTTAGATGCGGGCACGGGGGGCTACACCTTC

CDR3 length: 14
clone size: .
V gene: TRBV10-3
J gene: TRBJ2-1
D gene: TRBD2
CDR3 protein: CATLAGVAYNEQFF
CDR3 DNA: TGTGCCACCTTAGCGGGTGTGGCCTACAATGAGCAGTTCTTC

CDR3 length: 13
clone size: few
V gene: TRBV7-2
J gene: TRBJ1-2
D gene: .
CDR3 protein: CASGGGGGDGYTF
CDR3 DNA: TGTGCCAGCGGGGGTGGAGGCGGGGATGGCTACACCTTC

CDR3 length: 16
clone size: .
V gene: TRBV7-3
J gene: TRBJ2-2
D gene: .
CDR3 protein: CASSSTSAGNTGELFF
CDR3 DNA: TGTGCCAGCAGCTCAACCAGTGCGGGGAACACCGGGGAGCTGTTTTTT

CDR3 length: 17
clone size: few
V gene: TRBV29-1
J gene: TRBJ1-3
D gene: .
CDR3 protein: CSVEEVAGLHSGNTIYF
CDR3 DNA: TGCAGCGTTGAAGAAGTGGCGGGACTCCACTCTGGAAACACCATATATTTT

CDR3 length: 13
clone size: .
V gene: TRBV5-6
J gene: TRBJ1-1
D gene: .
CDR3 protein: CASSLNIFAEAFF
CDR3 DNA: TGTGCCAGCAGCTTGAACATCTTCGCTGAAGCTTTCTTT

CDR3 length: 13
clone size: .
V gene: TRBV29-1
J gene: TRBJ2-1
D gene: .
CDR3 protein: CSAGTPSYNEQFF
CDR3 DNA: TGCAGCGCCGGGACGCCCTCCTACAATGAGCAGTTCTTC

CDR3 length: 13
clone size: .
V gene: TRBV29-1
J gene: TRBJ1-1
D gene: TRBD1
CDR3 protein: CSGDRGLNTEAFF
CDR3 DNA: TGCAGCGGGGACAGGGGATTGAACACTGAAGCTTTCTTT

CDR3 length: 16
clone size: .
V gene: TRBV11-2
J gene: TRBJ2-7
D gene: .
CDR3 protein: CASSLRVWGSSYEQYF
CDR3 DNA: TGTGCCAGCAGCCTGCGGGTGTGGGGTAGCTCCTACGAGCAGTACTTC

CDR3 length: 14
clone size: .
V gene: TRBV2
J gene: TRBJ2-5
D gene: TRBD2
CDR3 protein: CASSVGGGAETQYF
CDR3 DNA: TGTGCCAGCAGTGTAGGCGGGGGGGCCGAGACCCAGTACTTC

CDR3 length: 10
clone size: .
V gene: TRBV2
J gene: TRBJ2-5
D gene: .
CDR3 protein: CASSQETQYF
CDR3 DNA: TGTGCCAGCAGCCAAGAGACCCAGTACTTC

CDR3 length: 11
clone size: .
V gene: TRBV28
J gene: TRBJ2-7
D gene: .
CDR3 protein: CATLGPYEQYF
CDR3 DNA: TGTGCCACTTTGGGTCCCTACGAGCAGTACTTC

CDR3 length: 15
clone size: .
V gene: TRBV7-3
J gene: TRBJ1-2
D gene: .
CDR3 protein: CASSLRPGDLYGYTF
CDR3 DNA: TGTGCCAGCAGCTTAAGGCCGGGGGATCTCTATGGCTACACCTTC

CDR3 length: 15
clone size: .
V gene: TRBV19
J gene: TRBJ2-4
D gene: TRBD2
CDR3 protein: CASSLLAKAKNIQYF
CDR3 DNA: TGTGCCAGTAGTTTACTAGCGAAGGCCAAAAACATTCAGTACTTC

CDR3 length: 18
clone size: .
V gene: TRBV29-1
J gene: TRBJ1-1
D gene: TRBD1
CDR3 protein: CSVNKPAGQGARNTEAFF
CDR3 DNA: TGCAGCGTTAATAAACCAGCCGGACAGGGGGCTCGGAACACTGAAGCTTTCTTT

CDR3 length: 14
clone size: .
V gene: TRBV29-1
J gene: TRBJ2-1
D gene: TRBD2
CDR3 protein: CSVGIAGGKNEQFF
CDR3 DNA: TGCAGCGTTGGAATAGCGGGAGGGAAAAATGAGCAGTTCTTC